The 26 T cell receptor beta chains listed next were all sequenced from one sample in a study of T cells in Graves' hyperthyroidism and ophthalmopathy. TCR beta CDR3 regions were amplified from RNA. The TCR CDR3 was amplified in a first-round RT-PCR using the HTBI primer set. From the multiplex PCR reads, TCRdb called clonotypes with MiXCR, one entry per CDR3 protein. The repertoire holds around 190,000 distinct CDR3 sequences, with less than 20% as singletons. The specimen sequenced was blood. The receptors originated from a woman in her fifties or sixties with Graves' hyperthyroidism.

The chain joins TRBV12-3 or TRBV12-4 to TRBJ2-5; possibly TRBD2 for D (6 bases). V was pared by 2 bases and J by 2 bases, with 6 bases between. The CDR3 extends over 13 amino acids. This chain's CDR3 is CASSLREQETQYF. As DNA, the CDR3 is TGTGCCAGCAGTTTACGGGAGCAAGAGACCCAGTACTTC.

This clonotype came up a few times. Since no conserved phenylalanine or tryptophan closes the CDR3, a read error is the likely cause. The chain links TRBV2 to TRBJ1-1; D gene uncertain. The CDR3 runs 13 residues. The germline gives CDR1 SNHLY, CDR2 FYNNEI. V lost 1 base, J lost 10 bases, and 13 bases lay in between. Here the CDR3 reads CASSEGARARAFL. The CDR3 DNA follows: TGTGCCAGCAGTGAAGGGGCGCGAGCCAGAGCTTTCCTT.

There are many counts of this clonotype. This chain connects TRBV11-2 to TRBJ2-7; 10 nucleotides line up with TRBD2. This CDR3 is built from 16 residues. V trimming: 5 bases; J trimming: 3 bases; junction bases outside the gene matches: 10. CDR1 and CDR2 (germline): SGHAT, FQNNGV. The CDR3 protein is CASSPTEAGGNYEQYF. The CDR3 bases are TGTGCCAGCAGCCCAACCGAAGCGGGAGGGAACTACGAGCAGTACTTC.

With respect to this clonotype: Just one base apart from a much larger clone, this may be a read error. The chain is built from TRBV27 and TRBJ1-1; D is possibly TRBD1 (5 bases). The CDR3 is 12 residues long. Germline V gives CDR1 MNHEY, CDR2 SMNVEV (reference sequence). Here the CDR3 DNA reads TGTGCCAGCCGGGACGGTAACTCGAGGGCTGTCTTT. Its translation is CASRDGNSRAVF.

This clonotype was counted many times. V and J are TRBV28 and TRBJ1-2; possible D gene TRBD1, 5 bases. CDR3 length equals 13 residues. Germline lookup yields CDR1 MDHEN and CDR2 SYDVKM. V was pared by 7 bases and J by 6 bases, with 15 bases between. The CDR3: CASNSGGRDGYTF. The CDR3 DNA follows: TGTGCCAGCAATTCGGGGGGGAGGGATGGCTACACCTTC.

The chain joins TRBV30 to TRBJ1-1, with no clear D. V shed 3 bases and J shed 6 bases, with 17 bases lying between them. CDR1 is GTSNPN and CDR2 is SVGIG in the germline V gene (reference sequence). The CDR3 extends over 14 amino acids. CDR3 nucleotide sequence: TGTGCCTGGAGCGATTGGGTTACGGGCGCTGAAGCTTTCTTT. It encodes CAWSDWVTGAEAFF.

The chain uses TRBV15 and TRBJ1-6; possible D gene TRBD1, 6 bases. Germline CDR1 reads LNHNV; CDR2 reads YYDKDF (reference sequence). The germline V and J ends were trimmed by 1 base and 7 bases, with 14 bases remaining between them. The CDR3 is made up of 16 amino acids. CDR3 DNA: TGTGCCACCAGCAGAGTGAGGGGGGCCGGCAATTCACCCCTCCACTTT. Translating it yields CATSRVRGAGNSPLHF.

The chain couples TRBV5-6 to TRBJ2-1; 9 nucleotides match TRBD1. Germline trimming cut 0 bases from V and 4 bases from J; bases unmatched to any gene: 2. Germline lookup yields CDR1 SGHDT and CDR2 YYEEEE. The CDR3 is 15 amino acids. The CDR3 here is CASSLGGQGYNEQFF. The CDR3 bases are TGTGCCAGCAGCTTGGGGGGACAGGGATACAATGAGCAGTTCTTC.

J is TRBJ2-7 and V is TRBV30, with TRBD1 as a possible D gene (6 bases). The ends were cut back, 5 bases at V and 2 bases at J, with 22 bases in the middle. This CDR3 has 16 amino acids. CDR1 GTSNPN and CDR2 SVGIG come from the germline V gene (reference sequence). The CDR3 region has the DNA TGTGCCTGGGATACGCGGGCAGGGGACCTACCCTACGAGCAGTACTTC. Amino acids: CAWDTRAGDLPYEQYF.

The chain recombines TRBV6-2 or TRBV6-3 with TRBJ1-3; a possible D gene is TRBD1 (6 bases). The V end lost 6 bases, the J end lost 2 bases, and 11 bases lay between the germline ends. Germline-derived CDR1 and CDR2 are MNHEY and SVGEGT. The CDR3 runs to 14 residues. This CDR3 is CASRENRAGNTIYF. The CDR3 DNA reads TGTGCCAGCAGAGAAAACAGGGCTGGAAACACCATATATTTT.

This clonotype was seen ten or more times. This chain uses TRBV3-1 with TRBJ2-5; D possibly corresponds to TRBD2 (6 bases). Trimming cost V 4 bases and J 2 bases, with 11 bases left between them. Germline V gene data show CDR1 as LGHDT and CDR2 as YNNKEL (reference sequence). The CDR3 spans 14 residues. CDR3 sequence (DNA): TGTGCCAGCAGCCCTCGAGCGGGTCAAGAGACCCAGTACTTC. This translates into CASSPRAGQETQYF.

In this sample, this clonotype turned up many times. This chain uses TRBV3-1 with TRBJ2-3; 9 nucleotides agree with TRBD2. CDR3 size: 15 residues. Trimming removed 4 bases from V and 9 bases from J; junction bases left unmatched: 11. Germline CDR1 and CDR2: LGHDT and YNNKEL (reference sequence). The CDR3 bases are TGTGCCAGCAGCCGCACTAGCGGGCTCCAGATAACGCAGTATTTT. Translated: CASSRTSGLQITQYF.

The rearrangement links TRBV6-1 to TRBJ2-2, with 8 bases matching TRBD1. V trimming: 6 bases; J trimming: 7 bases; junction bases outside the gene matches: 7. CDR3 size: 14 residues. CDR1 and CDR2 (germline): MNHNS, SASEGT. The CDR3: CASSQGARGGELFF. The CDR3, as DNA: TGTGCCAGCAGCCAGGGGGCGCGGGGCGGGGAGCTGTTTTTT.

This clonotype has just a few counts. A read error may be the cause here, since a much bigger clone is one base away. The chain links TRBV6-1 to TRBJ2-1; 13 bases fit TRBD2. The CDR3 has 16 residues. Per germline, CDR1 MNHNS and CDR2 SASEGT. J lost 7 bases, V lost 4 bases, and 7 bases had no gene match. DNA of the CDR3: TGTGCCAGCAGTGCGTGGACTAGCGGGAGAATAAATGAGCAGTTCTTC. This gives the protein CASSAWTSGRINEQFF.

This clonotype was seen repeatedly, ten times or more. This chain uses TRBV7-2 with TRBJ2-1, with D possibly matching TRBD1 (6 bases). Trimming left V 5 bases short and J 15 bases short, with 14 bases between. This CDR3 region has 11 residues. Looked up from germline, CDR1 is SGHTA and CDR2 is FQGNSA. CDR3 protein: CASSPGVMSFF. The DNA for the CDR3 is TGTGCCAGCAGCCCAGGGGTTATGTCGTTCTTC.

As for this clonotype: Being one base from a much bigger clone, this may be a read error. The V call is TRBV5-1, the J call TRBJ2-7; tentative D call: TRBD2 (6 bases). The end of the DNA fits TRBJ2-1 better, so the J call may be wrong. Germline loops: CDR1 SGHRS, CDR2 YFSETQ. The CDR3 totals 15 residues. In nucleotides, the CDR3 is TGCGCCAGCAGCACGGGCCTCCGGGACTCGTACGAGCAGTTCTTC. Its protein product is CASSTGLRDSYEQFF.

This clonotype was detected many times. V gene TRBV28 combines with J gene TRBJ2-1, with TRBD1 as a possible D gene (5 bases). This CDR3 region has 12 residues. The ends were cut back, 4 bases at V and 6 bases at J, with 7 bases in the middle. Germline V CDR1 and CDR2: MDHEN, SYDVKM. The CDR3 reads CASSSGFNEQFF. As DNA, the CDR3 is TGTGCCAGCAGTTCAGGGTTCAATGAGCAGTTCTTC.

Many counts were recorded for this clonotype. This sequence joins TRBV20-1 and TRBJ2-3, with D possibly being TRBD1 or TRBD2 (5 bases each). Germline V gives CDR1 DFQATT, CDR2 SNEGSKA (reference sequence). V was shortened by 0 bases and J by 0 bases, with 13 bases between the two germline ends. The CDR3 length is 16 residues. The CDR3 loop is CSARDSGTQSTDTQYF. CDR3 nucleotide sequence: TGCAGTGCTAGAGACAGTGGGACGCAAAGCACAGATACGCAGTATTTT.

This clonotype was picked up a small number of times. The V call is TRBV19, the J call TRBJ1-5; D unclear. This CDR3 comprises 15 residues. The V end was cut by 9 bases, the J end by 1 base, with 16 bases between. Germline CDR1 is LNHDA and CDR2 is SQIVND (reference sequence). The CDR3 region has the DNA TGTGCCAGCACCAAGATGTGGGGAAGCAATCAGCCCCAGCATTTT. Encoded protein: CASTKMWGSNQPQHF.

This clonotype appeared many times. J is TRBJ1-1 and V is TRBV28; D is unclear. Trimming removed 3 bases at V and 9 bases at J, with 8 bases between. The CDR3 is 11 amino acids. Germline V gene lookup returns CDR1 MDHEN and CDR2 SYDVKM. DNA for the CDR3: TGTGCCAGCAGTTTCGAGAGGAAAGCTTTCTTT. Translating gives CASSFERKAFF. Looking up the rest from reference TRBV28 and TRBJ1-1 gives the full variable domain: DVKVTQSSRYLVKRTGEKVFLECVQDMDHENMFWYRQDPGLGLRLIYFSYDVKMKEKGDIPEGYSVSREKKERFSLILESASTNQTSMYLCASSFERKAFFGQGTRLTVV.

The gene calls are TRBV11-2 and TRBJ2-3; D is perhaps TRBD2 (5 bases). V was trimmed by 2 bases and J by 4 bases, leaving 10 bases between them. The CDR3 consists of 14 residues. The V gene's germline CDR1 is SGHAT and CDR2 FQNNGV. The CDR3 DNA is TGTGCCAGCAGCTTAACGGCCGGGGCAGATACGCAGTATTTT. Amino acid sequence: CASSLTAGADTQYF.

This clonotype was seen more than once but under ten times. This CDR3 reads CASSPQGGSAGELFF. Written as DNA, the CDR3 is TGCGCCAGCAGCCCTCAGGGAGGGAGTGCCGGGGAGCTGTTTTTT. V gene TRBV4-1 combines with J gene TRBJ2-2, with 7 bases aligning to TRBD2. Germline V gene data show CDR1 as MGHRA and CDR2 as YSYEKL. The CDR3 has 15 residues. With V trimmed by 4 bases and J by 6 bases, 8 bases remained unmatched.

A few counts support this clonotype. This sequence joins TRBV6-1 and TRBJ2-7; possible D gene TRBD1, 6 bases. V was shortened by 5 bases and J by 2 bases, with 22 bases between the two germline ends. The CDR3 is 17 residues long. From germline, CDR1 is MNHNS and CDR2 SASEGT. The chain's CDR3 is CASSYYPGTRGPYEQYF. The CDR3 nucleotides are TGTGCCAGCAGTTATTACCCCGGGACAAGGGGACCCTACGAGCAGTACTTC.

The table lists this clonotype with many counts. As DNA, the CDR3 is TGTGCCAGCAGGCTGGGACAGGGGGACTACGAGCAGTACTTC. Protein sequence: CASRLGQGDYEQYF. V is TRBV6-1 and J is TRBJ2-7; 11 nucleotides agree with TRBD1. The germline V gene encodes CDR1 MNHNS and CDR2 SASEGT. V was pared by 6 bases and J by 3 bases, with 4 bases of the junction left unmatched. The CDR3 has 14 residues.

This clonotype was recorded at least ten times. This chain uses TRBV7-6 with TRBJ2-3, with 11 bases that match TRBD2. Trimming cost V 1 base and J 0 bases; bases outside gene matches: 18. The germline V gene encodes CDR1 SGHVS and CDR2 FNYEAQ. The CDR3 sequence is 22 residues long. CDR3 bases: TGTGCCAGCAGCTTAGGACTTGGGACTAGCGGCCAACGGGTCACAAGCACAGATACGCAGTATTTT. Its protein product is CASSLGLGTSGQRVTSTDTQYF. Supplemented by reference TRBV7-6 and TRBJ2-3, the full variable domain reads GAGVSQSPRYKVTKRGQDVALRCDPISGHVSLYWYRQALGQGPEFLTYFNYEAQQDKSGLPNDRFSAERPEGSISTLTIQRTEQRDSAMYRCASSLGLGTSGQRVTSTDTQYFGPGTRLTVL.

The chain couples TRBV3-1 to TRBJ2-1; D perhaps matches TRBD1 (6 bases). CDR3 length equals 16 residues. Trimming stripped 2 bases from V and 5 bases from J, with 16 bases between. Germline CDR1 LGHDT, CDR2 YNNKEL (reference sequence). The CDR3: CASSQTAGTLNNEQFF. CDR3 nucleotides: TGTGCCAGCAGCCAAACCGCCGGGACACTTAACAATGAGCAGTTCTTC.